Given below is one T cell receptor (beta chain) in context. V shed 2 bases and J 0 bases; nucleotides not matched to a gene: 7. Germline V lookup: CDR1 MDHEN, CDR2 SYDVKM. The CDR3 has 19 amino acids. Original data processing: It was from reference gene primer amplification that nucleated cell counts were estimated. Repertoires were generated with immunoSEQ multiplex PCR, while TCRdb's copy carries only in-frame clones and drops some. D and trimming come from the DNA, and the V and J calls and clone size come from that table. The sample carries roughly 170,000 clones, approximately 79% recorded once. The data were obtained in a study of blood T cell repertoires in COVID-19. Study-level information: COVID-19 samples from acute and convalescent phases originated in the United States, Italy and Spain. Nucleic acid was either cDNA or gDNA, and it came from T cells, B-cell-depleted T cells, or PBMCs.

The TCR comes from a woman of 80 years or more with acute or convalescent COVID-19. Sequencing was carried out using peripheral blood. The J gene is TRBJ2-6, the V gene TRBV28; 10 bases line up with TRBD2. The CDR3 reads CASSLTSGTQFSGANVLTF. The DNA of the CDR3 is TGTGCCAGCAGTTTAACTAGCGGGACCCAGTTCTCTGGGGCCAACGTCCTGACTTTC.